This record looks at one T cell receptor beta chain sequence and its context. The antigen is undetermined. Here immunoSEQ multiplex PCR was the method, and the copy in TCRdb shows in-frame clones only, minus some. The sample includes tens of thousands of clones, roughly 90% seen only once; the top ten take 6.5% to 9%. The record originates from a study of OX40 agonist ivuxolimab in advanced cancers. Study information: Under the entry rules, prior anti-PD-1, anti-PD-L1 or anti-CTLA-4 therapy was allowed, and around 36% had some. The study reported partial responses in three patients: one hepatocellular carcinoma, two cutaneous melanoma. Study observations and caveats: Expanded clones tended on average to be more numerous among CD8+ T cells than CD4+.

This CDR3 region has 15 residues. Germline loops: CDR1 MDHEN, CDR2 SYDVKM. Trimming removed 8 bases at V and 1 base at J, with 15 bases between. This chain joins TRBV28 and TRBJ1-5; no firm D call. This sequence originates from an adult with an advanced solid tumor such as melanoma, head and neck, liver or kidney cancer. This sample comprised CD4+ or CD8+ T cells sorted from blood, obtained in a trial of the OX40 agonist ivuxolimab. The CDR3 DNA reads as TGTGCCAGCTTCCCATTGGGTGCAAGCAATCAGCCCCAGCATTTT. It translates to CASFPLGASNQPQHF. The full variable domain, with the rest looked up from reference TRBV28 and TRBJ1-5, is DVKVTQSSRYLVKRTGEKVFLECVQDMDHENMFWYRQDPGLGLRLIYFSYDVKMKEKGDIPEGYSVSREKKERFSLILESASTNQTSMYLCASFPLGASNQPQHFGDGTRLSIL.